This TCR beta chain was profiled in a study of naive and memory T cell subsets. Both TRBC1 and TRBC2 were covered by a beta constant-region primer of two equimolar oligonucleotides. One entry per CDR3 protein results from TCRdb running MiXCR on the UMI-ligation and nested PCR reads. The table has about 85,000 distinct CDR3 sequences, around 14% seen once. V dropped 3 bases and J dropped 4 bases, with 10 bases sitting between them. Germline V gene data show CDR1 as DFQATT and CDR2 as SNEGSKA (reference sequence). The CDR3 length is 12 residues. A few counts support this clonotype. Material: central memory CD4+ T cells from blood. The TCR comes from a human donor in good health. This chain links TRBV20-1 with TRBJ2-7; D is unresolved. The CDR3 sequence is CSASNMNYEQYF. The CDR3 coding sequence is TGCAGTGCTAGCAATATGAATTACGAGCAGTACTTC.